Below, one T cell receptor beta chain is given with its context. Its matching antigen is unknown. This sample is drawn from a study of shared clonotypes between healthy human individuals. Study-wide points: Non-shared clonotypes were found to have lower generation probabilities than the clonotypes that were shared by all four of the sorted-subset donors.

Sequencing was performed with immunoSEQ multiplex PCR; in TCRdb, only in-frame clones are kept and a portion is missing. The table lists 2.3 million or so clones, 90% to 95% of them singletons, with 0.35% to 0.45% in the top ten. Germline assignment: CDR1 SGDLS and CDR2 YYNGEE. Trimming left V 4 bases short and J 1 base short, with 7 bases between. The CDR3 runs 13 residues. The sequence derives from a man younger than 35 in good health. Some clones in this sample may be carry-over from other donors' samples. What was sequenced was naive CD4+ T cells from PBMCs. Stated subset: CD45RA+ positively selected. V is TRBV9 and J is TRBJ2-3; D call uncertain. The CDR3 coding sequence is TGTGCCAGCAGCAGGGCCGGCACAGATACGCAGTATTTT. Translation: CASSRAGTDTQYF.